The rows below give T cell receptor beta chains drawn from one sample of a study of blood T cells in healthy people across ages. Each CDR3 protein is one row after TCRdb ran MiXCR on the 5' RACE reads. The sample contains hundreds of thousands of distinct CDR3 sequences, about 30% of which appear only once. The sample comprised blood. These receptors originate from a woman of 80 years or more in good health. CDR3s include the opening cysteine and the closing phenylalanine or tryptophan. A D gene is named only where the DNA matches it firmly. Expanded clones are given a class, and other clones once, few, many or no size at all.

>-|TRBJ2-1|TRBV29-1|-|10
TGCAGCGTGGTTCCCAATGAGCAGTTCTTC
CSVVPNEQFF
>-|TRBJ2-7|TRBV5-1|-|14
TGCGCCAGCAGCTTTATGACAGTATCCTACGAGCAGTACTTC
CASSFMTVSYEQYF
>-|TRBJ1-3|TRBV10-3|-|15
TGTGCCATCAGTGAGGGAACAGGGAGCGGAAACACCATATATTTT
CAISEGTGSGNTIYF
>-|TRBJ1-1|TRBV6-2/TRBV6-3|-|14
TGTGCCAGCAGCCCTACGACACTTCTGGGTGAAGCTTTCTTT
CASSPTTLLGEAFF
>few|TRBJ2-1|TRBV7-9|-|15
TGTGCCAGCAGCCTGGCAGGGTGGGGGCAGGATGAGCAGTTCTTC
CASSLAGWGQDEQFF
>-|TRBJ2-3|TRBV20-1|-|13
TGCAGCGCGACGCGGGGACGCACAGATACGCAGTATTTT
CSATRGRTDTQYF
>many|TRBJ1-2|TRBV6-2/TRBV6-3|TRBD1|12
TGTGCCAGCAGCCCGACAGGGTCAGGCTACACCTTC
CASSPTGSGYTF
>many|TRBJ2-7|TRBV20-1|TRBD1|16
TGCAGTGCTAGAGATAGTAGTCCCGACAGGGCCTACGAGCAGTACTTC
CSARDSSPDRAYEQYF
>-|TRBJ1-5|TRBV12-3/TRBV12-4|-|15
TGTGCCAGCAGCCCAACAGGGCAGAGCAATCAGCCCCAGCATTTT
CASSPTGQSNQPQHF
>-|TRBJ1-5|TRBV20-1|-|14
TGCAGTGCCTGGGACGGGTATAGCAATCAGCCCCAGCATTTT
CSAWDGYSNQPQHF
>-|TRBJ2-1|TRBV20-1|TRBD2|15
TGCAGTGCCCGACTAGCGGGAGTTACCTACAATGGGCAGTTCTTC
CSARLAGVTYNGQFF
>-|TRBJ2-5|TRBV29-1|-|13
TGCAGCGTTGATCAGGGGCGGAGAGAGACCCAGTACTTC
CSVDQGRRETQYF
>many|TRBJ2-1|TRBV30|-|11
TGTGCCTGGAGTGTACGTGTTGAGCAGTTCTTC
CAWSVRVEQFF
>many|TRBJ2-3|TRBV7-8|-|17
TGTGCCAGCAGCTTATTCTTGGGTCGGGGGAACACAGATACGCAGTATTTT
CASSLFLGRGNTDTQYF
>many|TRBJ2-4|TRBV6-2/TRBV6-3|-|10
TGTGCCAGCAGTGATGGCCGCATGTACTTC
CASSDGRMYF
>-|TRBJ2-2|TRBV7-2|-|15
TGTGCCAGCAGTTCTACGGGGATTTACACCGGGGAGCTGTTTTTT
CASSSTGIYTGELFF
>-|TRBJ2-3|TRBV30|-|14
TGTGCCTGGAGTGTAGGGACTGACCCGCATACGCAGTATTTT
CAWSVGTDPHTQYF
>-|TRBJ2-7|TRBV29-1|TRBD1|12
TGCAGCGGGAGGACAGGGGGCTACGAGCAGTACTTC
CSGRTGGYEQYF
>-|TRBJ2-5|TRBV5-1|-|14
TGCGCCAGCAGCCCCGACAGGACCCAAGAGACCCAGTACTTC
CASSPDRTQETQYF
>many|TRBJ2-1|TRBV6-2/TRBV6-3|TRBD2|15
TGTGCCAGCATTAAAGCGGGGGGGCCTAACAATGAGCAGTTCTTC
CASIKAGGPNNEQFF
>few|TRBJ2-1|TRBV9|TRBD2|18
TGTGCCAGCAGCCCCGGACTAGCGGGGCGAAGCTCCTACAATGAGCAGTTCTTC
CASSPGLAGRSSYNEQFF
>many|TRBJ2-7|TRBV3-1|TRBD2|16
TGTGCCAGCAGCCAAGTGTCTAGCGGGTCCTCCTACGAGCAGTACTTC
CASSQVSSGSSYEQYF
>few|TRBJ2-4|TRBV3-1|-|15
TGTGCCAGCAGCCAAGAGCCGCGGACCAAAAACATTCAGTACTTC
CASSQEPRTKNIQYF
>many|TRBJ1-6|TRBV6-1|-|14
TGTGCCAGCAGCAAGGGACACACTAATTCACCCCTCCACTTT
CASSKGHTNSPLHF
>-|TRBJ2-1|TRBV7-2|-|13
TGTGCCAGCAGCTCCACCAAAGGGAATGAGCAGTTCTTC
CASSSTKGNEQFF
>few|TRBJ1-1|TRBV6-5|-|12
TGTGCCAGTTGGGGCATGAACACTGAAGCTTTCTTT
CASWGMNTEAFF
>-|TRBJ2-7|TRBV4-3|-|13
TGCGCCGGCAGCCAAGATCTCAGAGACGAGCAGTACTTC
CAGSQDLRDEQYF
>once|TRBJ2-7|TRBV9|-|15
TGTACCAGCAACGTGACAGGTAGCTCCTACAATGAGCAGTACTTC
CTSNVTGSSYNEQYF
>many|TRBJ2-3|TRBV7-2|TRBD2|16
TGTGCCAGCAGCTTTCGGGGGGGCGCGGTAGTAGATACGCAGTATTTT
CASSFRGGAVVDTQYF
>few|TRBJ2-5|TRBV10-2|TRBD1|18
TGCGCCAGCAGTGACGGGGGACAGGGGGCGATTACAGAAGAGACCCAGTACTTC
CASSDGGQGAITEETQYF
>few|TRBJ1-2|TRBV3-1|-|16
TGTGCCAGCAGCCAAGTTGATACGGGTCCCAGTGGCGGCTACACCTTC
CASSQVDTGPSGGYTF
>-|TRBJ2-1|TRBV7-2|TRBD2|15
TGTGCCAGCAGCTACGGCCTAGCGGGGGGAAACGAGCAGTTATTC
CASSYGLAGGNEQLF
>-|TRBJ1-1|TRBV27|-|13
TGTGCCAGCAGTTTAAGGGGATCAGCCGAAGCTTTCTTT
CASSLRGSAEAFF
>-|TRBJ2-1|TRBV7-2|TRBD2|15
TGTGCCAGCAGGGCGGGCGGGGGCTCCTACAATGAGCAGTTCTTC
CASRAGGGSYNEQFF
>many|TRBJ2-7|TRBV4-2|TRBD2|15
TGTGCCAGCAGCCCAGGACTAGCGGGGCTCTACGAGCAGTACTTC
CASSPGLAGLYEQYF
>many|TRBJ2-3|TRBV12-3/TRBV12-4|TRBD2|17
TGTGCCAGCAGTTTAAGGGCGGGGCGGGGGTACACAGATACGCAGTATTTT
CASSLRAGRGYTDTQYF
>few|TRBJ2-1|TRBV12-3/TRBV12-4|-|15
TGTGCCAGCAGTTCACGGCAGGGCGGGTACAATGAGCAGTTCTTC
CASSSRQGGYNEQFF
>many|TRBJ2-1|TRBV7-9|TRBD1|15
TGTGCCAGCAGCCCAGGGACAGGGGCCTACAATGAGCAGTTCTTC
CASSPGTGAYNEQFF
>many|TRBJ2-3|TRBV6-5|-|17
TGTGCCAGCAGTTACGGAGTCACCCGTGTTAGCACAGATACGCAGTATTTT
CASSYGVTRVSTDTQYF
>many|TRBJ2-5|TRBV18|-|13
TGTGCCAGCTCACCAAGAGGGCTAGAGACCCAGTACTTC
CASSPRGLETQYF
>-|TRBJ1-5|TRBV5-1|TRBD1|18
TGCGCCAGCAGCTTGCAGGGGGCGAGGGTTGTGAGCAATCAGCCCCAGCATTTT
CASSLQGARVVSNQPQHF
>many|TRBJ2-7|TRBV3-1|-|13
TGTGCCAGCAGCCTTAGACAGAGCGGGGAGCAGTACTTC
CASSLRQSGEQYF
>-|TRBJ2-3|TRBV4-2|TRBD2|20
TGTGCCAGCAGCCAAGATCGGTCGGTAGCGGGGGGGCAAGTGTCAGATACGCAGTATTTT
CASSQDRSVAGGQVSDTQYF